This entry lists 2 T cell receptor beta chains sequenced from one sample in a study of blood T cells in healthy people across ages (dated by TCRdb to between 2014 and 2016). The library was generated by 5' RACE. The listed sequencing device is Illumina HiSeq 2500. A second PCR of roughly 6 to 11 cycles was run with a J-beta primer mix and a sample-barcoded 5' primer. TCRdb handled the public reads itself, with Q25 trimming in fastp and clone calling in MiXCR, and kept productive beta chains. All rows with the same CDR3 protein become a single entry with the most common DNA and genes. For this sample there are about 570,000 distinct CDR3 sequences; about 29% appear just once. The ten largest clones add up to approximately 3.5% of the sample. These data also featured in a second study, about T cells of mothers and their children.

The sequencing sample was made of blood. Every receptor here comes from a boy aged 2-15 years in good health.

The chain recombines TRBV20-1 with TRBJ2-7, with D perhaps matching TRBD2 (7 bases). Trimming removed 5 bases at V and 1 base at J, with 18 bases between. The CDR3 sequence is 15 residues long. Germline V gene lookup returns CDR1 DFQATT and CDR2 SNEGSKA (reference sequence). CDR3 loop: CSAAKGGSLSYEQYF. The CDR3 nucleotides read TGCAGTGCTGCGAAGGGGGGGTCACTTTCCTACGAGCAGTACTTC.

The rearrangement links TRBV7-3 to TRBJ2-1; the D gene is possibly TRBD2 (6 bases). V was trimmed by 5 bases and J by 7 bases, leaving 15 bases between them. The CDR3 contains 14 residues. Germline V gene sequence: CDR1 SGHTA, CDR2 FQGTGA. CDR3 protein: CASSPPSSGNEQFF. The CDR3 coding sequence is TGTGCCAGCAGCCCCCCTTCCAGCGGGAATGAGCAGTTCTTC.